This T cell receptor beta chain was captured in a study of blood T cell repertoires in COVID-19. Clones were sequenced by immunoSEQ multiplex PCR, and TCRdb holds only the in-frame ones, with some missing. This repertoire shows 300,000 to 350,000 clones, roughly 87% found once; its top ten account for about 2.5%. The CDR3 length is 13 residues. V was clipped by 4 bases and J by 9 bases; unmatched bases: 4. Germline assignment: CDR1 SGHRS and CDR2 YFSETQ. This TCR was sampled from a man aged 18-30 years with active or convalescent COVID-19. V is TRBV5-1 and J is TRBJ2-1; 10 nucleotides align to TRBD2. Sequencing used peripheral blood. CDR3 amino acids: CASSEGLAREQFF. CDR3 in DNA: TGCGCCAGCAGCGAGGGACTAGCGCGTGAGCAGTTCTTC.